This TCR beta chain was recovered during a study of T cells expressing NK-cell markers. CDR3 length equals 15 residues. Germline loops: CDR1 WNHNN, CDR2 SYGVQD (reference sequence). It was by 5'RACE template switching with UMIs that TCR beta cDNA was made. TCRdb reprocessed the 5' RACE reads, with one entry per CDR3 protein and no DNA. The repertoire shows roughly 110,000 distinct CDR3 sequences; the top ten hold around a sixth. This receptor was taken from a woman aged 18-70 years in good health. Sample: blood T cells: a sorted CD56 or NKG2C T cell subset, CD4+ or CD8+ T cells, or bulk PBMC T cells (not recorded which). The chain recombines TRBV10-1 with TRBJ2-3; lacking DNA, the TRBD1 call made by TCRdb goes unchecked. The CDR3 protein is CASSEGGTHTDTQYF.